This TCR beta chain was captured in a study of T cell responses to AZD1222 COVID-19 vaccine. To note about this clone: The antigen is not known.

Sequenced by immunoSEQ multiplex PCR; TCRdb stores in-frame clones only, minus some. The data show 100,000 or so clones, around nine tenths seen once. The CDR3 runs 15 residues. Between the trimmed V and J ends, which lost 5 bases and 1 base, there was a span of 11 bases. Germline loops: CDR1 MNHEY, CDR2 SMNVEV (reference sequence). General observations from the study: Donors in the cohort were predominantly white British and more often female, and clonal diversity was possibly underestimated.

Samples with a second dose at about 4 or about 12 weeks were pooled together. Sequenced material: peripheral blood, taken 28 days after the second AZD1222 dose. The chain is built from TRBV27 and TRBJ2-2, with D hard to call. The receptor was derived from an adult who received the AZD1222 COVID-19 vaccine. The CDR3 protein is CASSRQAMNTGELFF. The CDR3 bases are TGTGCCAGCAGTCGGCAGGCTATGAACACCGGGGAGCTGTTTTTT.